This TCR beta chain was captured by sequencing in a study of graft-versus-host responses after intestinal transplantation. At the level of the study: All recipients were transplanted with multivisceral, liver-intestinal, or isolated intestinal grafts. All of the recipients had induction that used anti-thymocyte globulin, then tacrolimus and steroids for approximately 3 years.

Clones were read by immunoSEQ multiplex PCR, and TCRdb kept only the in-frame ones, dropping some. This sample has 75,000 to 100,000 clones, with 91% found just once. CDR1 and CDR2 from the germline V gene are SGHVS and FNYEAQ. The CDR3 covers 15 residues. Trimming removed 2 bases from V and 9 bases from J, with 14 bases in between. Findings of the study overall: Early after transplant, HvG clones declined as circulating GvH clones peaked. Researchers found GvH clones in recipient marrow, and some showed up first in ileum or blood.

Note on this clone: Antigen unknown.

The input for sequencing was unstimulated CD4+ T cells sorted from spleen or lymph node cells, taken before transplant. The chain recombines TRBV7-6 with TRBJ1-6, with D unclear. The source of this sequence is a human donor who was the organ donor for an intestinal transplant. The CDR3 DNA is TGTGCCAGCAGCTTACGGGGTAGGGTGGGTTCACCCCTCCACTTT. It is translated as CASSLRGRVGSPLHF.